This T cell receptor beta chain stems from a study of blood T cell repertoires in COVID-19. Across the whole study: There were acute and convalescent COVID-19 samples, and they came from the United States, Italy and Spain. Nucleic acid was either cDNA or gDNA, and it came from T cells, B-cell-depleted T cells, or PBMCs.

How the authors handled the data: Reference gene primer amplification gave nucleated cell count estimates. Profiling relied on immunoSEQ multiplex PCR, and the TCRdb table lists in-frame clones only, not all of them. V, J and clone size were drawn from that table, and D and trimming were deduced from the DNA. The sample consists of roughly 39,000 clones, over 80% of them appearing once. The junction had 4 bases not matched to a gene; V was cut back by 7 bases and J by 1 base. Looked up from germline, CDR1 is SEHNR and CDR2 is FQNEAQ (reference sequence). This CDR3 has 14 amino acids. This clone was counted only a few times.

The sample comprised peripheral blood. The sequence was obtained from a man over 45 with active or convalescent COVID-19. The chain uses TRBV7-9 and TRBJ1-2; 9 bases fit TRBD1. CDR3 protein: CASTPGQGNYGYTF. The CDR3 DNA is TGTGCCAGCACCCCGGGACAGGGTAACTATGGCTACACCTTC.